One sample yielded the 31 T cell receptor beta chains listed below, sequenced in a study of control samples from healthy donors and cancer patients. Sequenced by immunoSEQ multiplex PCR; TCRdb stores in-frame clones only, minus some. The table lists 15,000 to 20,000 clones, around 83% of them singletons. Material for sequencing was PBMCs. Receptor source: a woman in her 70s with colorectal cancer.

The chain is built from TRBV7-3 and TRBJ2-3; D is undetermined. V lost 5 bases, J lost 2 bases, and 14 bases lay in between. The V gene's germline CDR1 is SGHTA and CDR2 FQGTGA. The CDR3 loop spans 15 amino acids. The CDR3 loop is CASSPLGAATDTQYF. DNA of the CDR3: TGTGCCAGCAGCCCCCTAGGTGCGGCCACAGATACGCAGTATTTT.

The CDR3 region is CASSRQSGSGETQYF. DNA of the CDR3: TGTGCCAGCAGCCGACAGAGCGGGAGCGGGGAGACCCAGTACTTC. This rearrangement joins TRBV2 to TRBJ2-5; 8 bases map to TRBD2. Looked up from germline, CDR1 is SNHLY and CDR2 is FYNNEI. This CDR3 spans 15 amino acids. V was pared by 6 bases and J by 5 bases, with 11 bases of the junction left unmatched.

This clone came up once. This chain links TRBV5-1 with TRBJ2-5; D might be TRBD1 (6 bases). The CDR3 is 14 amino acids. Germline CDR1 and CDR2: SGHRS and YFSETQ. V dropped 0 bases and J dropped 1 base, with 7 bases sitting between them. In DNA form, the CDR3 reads TGCGCCAGCAGCTTGGGACAGGCCCAAGAGACCCAGTACTTC. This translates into CASSLGQAQETQYF.

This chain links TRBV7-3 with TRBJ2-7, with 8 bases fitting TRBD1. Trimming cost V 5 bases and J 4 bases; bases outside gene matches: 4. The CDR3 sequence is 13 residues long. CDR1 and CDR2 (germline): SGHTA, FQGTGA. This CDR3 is CASSTYRGYEQYF. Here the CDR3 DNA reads TGTGCCAGCAGCACCTACAGGGGGTACGAGCAGTACTTC.

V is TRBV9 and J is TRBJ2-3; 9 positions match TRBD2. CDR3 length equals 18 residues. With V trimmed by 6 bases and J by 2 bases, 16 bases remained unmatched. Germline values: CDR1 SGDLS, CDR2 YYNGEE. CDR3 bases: TGTGCCAGCACCGATCAGCGGGGGGCCAACCGATTCACAGATACGCAGTATTTT. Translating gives CASTDQRGANRFTDTQYF.

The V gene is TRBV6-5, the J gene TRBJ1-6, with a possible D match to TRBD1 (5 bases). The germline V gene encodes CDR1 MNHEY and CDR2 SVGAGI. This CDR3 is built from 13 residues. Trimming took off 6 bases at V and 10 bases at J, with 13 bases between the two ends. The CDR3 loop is CASSLGHLSPLHF. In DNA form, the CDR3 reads TGTGCCAGCAGCCTTGGACATCTGTCACCCCTCCACTTT.

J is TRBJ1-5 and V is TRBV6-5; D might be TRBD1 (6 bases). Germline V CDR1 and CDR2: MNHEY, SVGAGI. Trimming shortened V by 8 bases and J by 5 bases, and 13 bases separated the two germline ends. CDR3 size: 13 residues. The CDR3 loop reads CASQGSSDQPQHF. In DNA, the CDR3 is TGTGCCAGCCAGGGGTCCTCCGATCAGCCCCAGCATTTT.

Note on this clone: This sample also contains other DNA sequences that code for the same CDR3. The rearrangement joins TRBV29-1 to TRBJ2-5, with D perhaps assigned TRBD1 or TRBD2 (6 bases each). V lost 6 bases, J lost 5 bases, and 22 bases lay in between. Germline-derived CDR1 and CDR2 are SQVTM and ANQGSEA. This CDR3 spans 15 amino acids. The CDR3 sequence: CSVRDHREALETQYF. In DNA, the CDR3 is TGCAGCGTCCGAGATCACAGGGAGGCCCTGGAGACCCAGTACTTC. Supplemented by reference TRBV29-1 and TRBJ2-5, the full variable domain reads SAVISQKPSRDICQRGTSLTIQCQVDSQVTMMFWYRQQPGQSLTLIATANQGSEATYESGFVIDKFPISRPNLTFSTLTVSNMSPEDSSIYLCSVRDHREALETQYFGPGTRLLVL.

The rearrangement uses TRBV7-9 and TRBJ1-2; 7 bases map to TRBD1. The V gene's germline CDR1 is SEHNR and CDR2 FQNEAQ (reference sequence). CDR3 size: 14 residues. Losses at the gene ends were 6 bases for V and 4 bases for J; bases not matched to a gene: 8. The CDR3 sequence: CASRRQGRSYGYTF. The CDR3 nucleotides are TGTGCCAGCAGGCGACAGGGTAGGAGCTATGGCTACACCTTC.

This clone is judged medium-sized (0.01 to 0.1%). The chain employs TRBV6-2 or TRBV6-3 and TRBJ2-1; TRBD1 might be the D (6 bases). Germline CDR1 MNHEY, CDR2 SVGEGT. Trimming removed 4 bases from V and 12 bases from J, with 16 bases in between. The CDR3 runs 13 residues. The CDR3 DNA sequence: TGTGCCAGCAGTTCCTCCAGGGGTGCCCCGCAGTTCTTC. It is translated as CASSSSRGAPQFF.

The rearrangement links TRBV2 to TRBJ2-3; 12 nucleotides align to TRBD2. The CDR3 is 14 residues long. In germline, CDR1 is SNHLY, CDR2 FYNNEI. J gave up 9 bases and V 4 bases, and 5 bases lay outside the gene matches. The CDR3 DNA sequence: TGTGCCAGCAGTGCCGGGACTAGCGGGCGGACGCAGTATTTT. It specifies CASSAGTSGRTQYF.

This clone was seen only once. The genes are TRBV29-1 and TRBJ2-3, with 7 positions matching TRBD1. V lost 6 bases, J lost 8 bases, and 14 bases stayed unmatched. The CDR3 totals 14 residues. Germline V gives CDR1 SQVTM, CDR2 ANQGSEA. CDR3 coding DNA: TGCAGCGTGAGGACAGGCGCCAGCACGGGTACGCAGTATTTT. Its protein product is CSVRTGASTGTQYF.

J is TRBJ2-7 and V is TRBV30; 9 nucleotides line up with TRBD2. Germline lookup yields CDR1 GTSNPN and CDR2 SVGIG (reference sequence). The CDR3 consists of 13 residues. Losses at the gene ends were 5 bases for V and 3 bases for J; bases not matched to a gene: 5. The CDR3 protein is CAWDSGGGYEQYF. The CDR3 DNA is TGTGCCTGGGATAGCGGGGGCGGCTACGAGCAGTACTTC. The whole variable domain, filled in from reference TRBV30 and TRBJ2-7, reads SQTIHQWPATLVQPVGSPLSLECTVEGTSNPNLYWYRQAAGRGLQLLFYSVGIGQISSEVPQNLSASRPQDRQFILSSKKLLLSDSGFYLCAWDSGGGYEQYFGPGTRLTVT.

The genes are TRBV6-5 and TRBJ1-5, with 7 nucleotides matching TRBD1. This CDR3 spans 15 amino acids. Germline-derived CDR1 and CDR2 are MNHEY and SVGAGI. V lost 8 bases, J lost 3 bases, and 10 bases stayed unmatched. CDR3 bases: TGTGCCAGCGGCAGACAGGGAGGCTCCAATCAGCCCCAGCATTTT. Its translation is CASGRQGGSNQPQHF.

The CDR3 sequence is CSVRTTMNTEAFF. The CDR3 region has the DNA TGCAGCGTCCGGACAACTATGAACACTGAAGCTTTCTTT. V usage is TRBV29-1 and J usage is TRBJ1-1; TRBD1 might be the D (5 bases). V was trimmed by 6 bases and J by 0 bases, leaving 11 bases between them. The CDR3 contains 13 residues. Germline CDR1 and CDR2: SQVTM and ANQGSEA.

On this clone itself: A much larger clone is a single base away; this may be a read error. The CDR3 DNA sequence: TGTGCCAGCAGCCCCTCCTACAATGAGCAGTTCTTC. Translating it yields CASSPSYNEQFF. The chain joins TRBV7-8 to TRBJ2-1; no clear D. CDR3 length equals 12 residues. The germline V gene encodes CDR1 SGHVS and CDR2 FQNEAQ. Trimming left V 5 bases short and J 0 bases short, with 2 bases between. Looking up the rest from reference TRBV7-8 and TRBJ2-1 gives the full variable domain: GAGVSQSPRYKVAKRGQDVALRCDPISGHVSLFWYQQALGQGPEFLTYFQNEAQLDKSGLPSDRFFAERPEGSVSTLKIQRTQQEDSAVYLCASSPSYNEQFFGPGTRLTVL.

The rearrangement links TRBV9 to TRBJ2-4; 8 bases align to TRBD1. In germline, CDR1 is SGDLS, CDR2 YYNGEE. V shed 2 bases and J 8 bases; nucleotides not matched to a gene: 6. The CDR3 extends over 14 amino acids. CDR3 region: CASSVTDRVDIQYF. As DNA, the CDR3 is TGTGCCAGCAGCGTGACGGACAGGGTTGACATTCAGTACTTC. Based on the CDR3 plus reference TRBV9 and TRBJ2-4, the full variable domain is DSGVTQTPKHLITATGQRVTLRCSPRSGDLSVYWYQQSLDQGLQFLIQYYNGEERAKGNILERFSAQQFPDLHSELNLSSLELGDSALYFCASSVTDRVDIQYFGAGTRLSVL.

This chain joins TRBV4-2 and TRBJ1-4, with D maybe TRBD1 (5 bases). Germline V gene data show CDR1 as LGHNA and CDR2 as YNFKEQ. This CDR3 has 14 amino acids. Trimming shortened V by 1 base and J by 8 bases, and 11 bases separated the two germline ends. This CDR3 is CASSQAQGGEKLFF. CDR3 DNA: TGTGCCAGCAGCCAAGCCCAGGGTGGCGAAAAACTGTTTTTT.

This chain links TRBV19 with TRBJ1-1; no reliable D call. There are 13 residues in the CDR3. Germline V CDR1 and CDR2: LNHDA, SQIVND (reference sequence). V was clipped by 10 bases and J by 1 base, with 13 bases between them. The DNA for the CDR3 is TGTGCCACCATCCGCAGGCCGAACACTGAAGCTTTCTTT. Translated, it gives CATIRRPNTEAFF. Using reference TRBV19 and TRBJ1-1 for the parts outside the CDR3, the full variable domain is DGGITQSPKYLFRKEGQNVTLSCEQNLNHDAMYWYRQDPGQGLRLIYYSQIVNDFQKGDIAEGYSVSREKKESFPLTVTSAQKNPTAFYLCATIRRPNTEAFFGQGTRLTVV.

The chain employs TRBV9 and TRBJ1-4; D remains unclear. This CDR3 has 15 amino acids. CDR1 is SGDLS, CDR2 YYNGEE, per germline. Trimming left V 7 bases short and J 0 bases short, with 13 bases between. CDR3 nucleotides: TGTGCCAGCGCTGGGAGGTTAGCAACTAATGAAAAACTGTTTTTT. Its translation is CASAGRLATNEKLFF.

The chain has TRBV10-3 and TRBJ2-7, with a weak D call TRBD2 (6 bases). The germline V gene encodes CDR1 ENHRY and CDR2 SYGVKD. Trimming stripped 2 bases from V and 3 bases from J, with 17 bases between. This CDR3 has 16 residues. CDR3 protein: CAISEGSGPGGYEQYF. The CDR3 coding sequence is TGTGCCATCAGTGAGGGGTCGGGTCCCGGGGGCTACGAGCAGTACTTC.

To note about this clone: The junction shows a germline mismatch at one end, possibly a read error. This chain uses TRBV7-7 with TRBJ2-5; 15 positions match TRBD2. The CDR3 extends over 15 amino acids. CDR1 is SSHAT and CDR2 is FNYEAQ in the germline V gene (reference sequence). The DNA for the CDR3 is TGTGCTAGCAGCCCCGGACTAGCGGGGGGGGTTGGCCAGTACTTC. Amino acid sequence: CASSPGLAGGVGQYF.

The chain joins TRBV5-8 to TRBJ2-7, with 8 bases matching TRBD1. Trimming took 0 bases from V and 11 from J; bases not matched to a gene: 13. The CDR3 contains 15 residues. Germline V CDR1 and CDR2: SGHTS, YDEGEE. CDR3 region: CASSLGQGLAYPEYF. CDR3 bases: TGTGCCAGCAGCTTGGGACAGGGGCTAGCATACCCCGAGTACTTC.

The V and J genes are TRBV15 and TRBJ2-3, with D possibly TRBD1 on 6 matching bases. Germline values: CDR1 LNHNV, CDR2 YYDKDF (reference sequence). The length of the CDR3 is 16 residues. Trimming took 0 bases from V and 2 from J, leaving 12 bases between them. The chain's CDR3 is CATSRDPGAYTDTQYF. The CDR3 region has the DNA TGTGCCACCAGCAGAGATCCAGGGGCCTACACAGATACGCAGTATTTT.

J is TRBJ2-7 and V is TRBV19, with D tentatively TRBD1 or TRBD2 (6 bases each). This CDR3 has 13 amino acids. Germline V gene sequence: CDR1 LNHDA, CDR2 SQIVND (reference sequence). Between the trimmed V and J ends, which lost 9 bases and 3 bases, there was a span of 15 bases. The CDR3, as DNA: TGTGCCAGCCGGGGGCGGTGGAACTACGAGCAGTACTTC. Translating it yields CASRGRWNYEQYF.

CDR3 nucleotide sequence: TGTGCCAGCAATAAATCCCCGGGACAGAATAATTTGGGCTACACCTTC. This codes for CASNKSPGQNNLGYTF. This sequence joins TRBV2 and TRBJ1-2, with 7 bases lining up with TRBD1. The CDR3 length is 16 residues. Per the germline V gene, CDR1 is SNHLY and CDR2 is FYNNEI. With 7 bases clipped from V and 8 bases from J, the junction kept 19 bases outside the gene matches.

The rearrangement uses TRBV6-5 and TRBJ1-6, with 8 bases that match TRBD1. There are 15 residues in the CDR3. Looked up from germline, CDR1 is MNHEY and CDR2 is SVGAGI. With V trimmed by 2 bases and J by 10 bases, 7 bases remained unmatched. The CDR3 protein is CASSYRSGGRSPLHF. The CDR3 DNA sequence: TGTGCCAGCAGTTACAGGTCAGGGGGCCGGTCACCCCTCCACTTT.

CDR3 in DNA: TGTGCCAGCACGGTAGCCTTCGAAGAGACGCAGTATTTT. Translating gives CASTVAFEETQYF. The V gene is TRBV6-5, the J gene TRBJ2-3; D is ambiguous. The CDR3 is 13 amino acids. Trimming left V 7 bases short and J 9 bases short, with 17 bases between. Germline lookup yields CDR1 MNHEY and CDR2 SVGAGI.

The CDR3 bases are TGTGCCAGCAGCAGAGGACTAGCGGGACCCACAGATACGCAGTATTTT. It encodes CASSRGLAGPTDTQYF. This chain links TRBV5-4 with TRBJ2-3; 12 bases are a match to TRBD2. The germline CDR1 and CDR2 sequences are SGHNT and YYREEE (reference sequence). The CDR3 covers 16 residues. Losses at the gene ends were 4 bases for V and 2 bases for J; bases not matched to a gene: 5.

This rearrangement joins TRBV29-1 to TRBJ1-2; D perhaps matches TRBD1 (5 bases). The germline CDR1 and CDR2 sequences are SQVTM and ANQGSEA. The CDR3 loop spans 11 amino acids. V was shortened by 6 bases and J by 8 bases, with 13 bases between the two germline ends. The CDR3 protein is CSVPYGDGYTF. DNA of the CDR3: TGCAGCGTACCCTACGGGGACGGCTACACCTTC.

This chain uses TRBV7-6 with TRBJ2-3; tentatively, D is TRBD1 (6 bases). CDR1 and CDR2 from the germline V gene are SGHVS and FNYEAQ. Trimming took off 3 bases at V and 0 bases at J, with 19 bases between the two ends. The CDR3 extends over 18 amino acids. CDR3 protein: CASSLKTGAGFSTDTQYF. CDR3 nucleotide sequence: TGTGCCAGCAGCTTGAAGACAGGAGCTGGATTTAGCACAGATACGCAGTATTTT. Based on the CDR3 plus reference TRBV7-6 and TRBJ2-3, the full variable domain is GAGVSQSPRYKVTKRGQDVALRCDPISGHVSLYWYRQALGQGPEFLTYFNYEAQQDKSGLPNDRFSAERPEGSISTLTIQRTEQRDSAMYRCASSLKTGAGFSTDTQYFGPGTRLTVL.